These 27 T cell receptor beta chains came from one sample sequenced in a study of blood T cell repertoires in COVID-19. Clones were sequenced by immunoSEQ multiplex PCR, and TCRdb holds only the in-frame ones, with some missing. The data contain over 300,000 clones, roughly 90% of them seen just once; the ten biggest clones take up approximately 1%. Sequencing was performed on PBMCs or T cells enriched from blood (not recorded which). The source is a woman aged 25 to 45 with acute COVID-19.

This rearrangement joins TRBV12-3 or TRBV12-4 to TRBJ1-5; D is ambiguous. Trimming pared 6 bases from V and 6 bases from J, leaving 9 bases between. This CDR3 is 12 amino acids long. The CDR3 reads CASSLLRQPQHF. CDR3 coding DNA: TGTGCCAGCAGCCTCCTTCGTCAGCCCCAGCATTTT.

In nucleotides, the CDR3 is TGTGCCAGCAGGGGAGGCGGGCTGGGGACCCAGTACTTC. Amino acids: CASRGGGLGTQYF. This rearrangement joins TRBV12-3 or TRBV12-4 to TRBJ2-5, with D possibly TRBD2 on 6 matching bases. This CDR3 is 13 amino acids long. V lost 6 bases to trimming and J lost 7 bases, with 15 bases between them.

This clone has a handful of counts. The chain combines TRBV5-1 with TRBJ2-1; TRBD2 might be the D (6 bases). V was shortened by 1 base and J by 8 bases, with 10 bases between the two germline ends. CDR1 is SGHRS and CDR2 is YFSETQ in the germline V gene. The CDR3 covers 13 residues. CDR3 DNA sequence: TGCGCCAGCAGCTTGAGACTAGGACATGAGCAGTTCTTC. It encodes CASSLRLGHEQFF.

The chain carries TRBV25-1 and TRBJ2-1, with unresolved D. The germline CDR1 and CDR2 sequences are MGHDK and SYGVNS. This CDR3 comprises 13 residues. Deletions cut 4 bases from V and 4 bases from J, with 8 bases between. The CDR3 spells CASSAYKYNEQFF. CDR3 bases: TGTGCCAGCAGTGCTTACAAATACAATGAGCAGTTCTTC.

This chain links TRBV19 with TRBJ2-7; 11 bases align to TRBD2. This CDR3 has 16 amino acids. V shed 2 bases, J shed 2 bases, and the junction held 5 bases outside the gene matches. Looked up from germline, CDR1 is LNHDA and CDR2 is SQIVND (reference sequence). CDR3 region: CASSISGTSGAYEQYF. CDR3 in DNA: TGTGCCAGTAGTATAAGCGGGACTAGCGGAGCCTACGAGCAGTACTTC. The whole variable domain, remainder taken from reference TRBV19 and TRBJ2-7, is DGGITQSPKYLFRKEGQNVTLSCEQNLNHDAMYWYRQDPGQGLRLIYYSQIVNDFQKGDIAEGYSVSREKKESFPLTVTSAQKNPTAFYLCASSISGTSGAYEQYFGPGTRLTVT.

CDR3 coding DNA: TGTGCCAGCAGGAGAGGTAGCTCGTCCTACGAGCAGTACTTC. Translating gives CASRRGSSSYEQYF. V gene TRBV2 combines with J gene TRBJ2-7; D uncertain. CDR3 length equals 14 residues. Germline loops: CDR1 SNHLY, CDR2 FYNNEI. V dropped 6 bases and J dropped 1 base, with 13 bases sitting between them.

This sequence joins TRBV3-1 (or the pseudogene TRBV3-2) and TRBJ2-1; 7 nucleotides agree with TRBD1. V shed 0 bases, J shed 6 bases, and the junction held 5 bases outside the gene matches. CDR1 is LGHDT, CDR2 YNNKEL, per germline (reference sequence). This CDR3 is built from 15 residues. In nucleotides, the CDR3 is TGTGCCAGCAGCCAAGATCTTAAGGGGGCCAATGAGCAGTTCTTC. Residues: CASSQDLKGANEQFF.

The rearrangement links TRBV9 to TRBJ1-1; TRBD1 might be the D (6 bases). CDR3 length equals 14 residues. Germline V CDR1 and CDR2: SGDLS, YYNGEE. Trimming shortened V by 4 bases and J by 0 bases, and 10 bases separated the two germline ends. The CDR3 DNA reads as TGTGCCAGCAGCACAGGGACGGTGAACACTGAAGCTTTCTTT. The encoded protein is CASSTGTVNTEAFF.

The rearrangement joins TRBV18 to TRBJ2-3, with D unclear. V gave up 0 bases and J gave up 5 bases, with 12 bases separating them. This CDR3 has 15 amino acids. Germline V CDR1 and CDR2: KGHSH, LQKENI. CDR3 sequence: CASSPPNSPKDTQYF. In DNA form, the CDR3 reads TGTGCCAGCTCACCACCGAACAGTCCGAAAGATACGCAGTATTTT.

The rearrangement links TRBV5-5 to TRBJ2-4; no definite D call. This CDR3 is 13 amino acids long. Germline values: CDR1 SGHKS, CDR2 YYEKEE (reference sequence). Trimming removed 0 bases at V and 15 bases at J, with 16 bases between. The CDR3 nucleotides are TGTGCCAGCAGCTTGGCGGCCCCGGGTAGGCGGTACTTC. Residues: CASSLAAPGRRYF.

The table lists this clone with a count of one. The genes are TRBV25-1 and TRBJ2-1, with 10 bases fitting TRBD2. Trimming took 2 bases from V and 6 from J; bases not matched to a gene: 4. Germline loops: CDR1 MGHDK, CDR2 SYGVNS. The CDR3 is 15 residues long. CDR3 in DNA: TGTGCCAGCAGTGAACAGCGGGGGGGACGCAATGAGCAGTTCTTC. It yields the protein CASSEQRGGRNEQFF.

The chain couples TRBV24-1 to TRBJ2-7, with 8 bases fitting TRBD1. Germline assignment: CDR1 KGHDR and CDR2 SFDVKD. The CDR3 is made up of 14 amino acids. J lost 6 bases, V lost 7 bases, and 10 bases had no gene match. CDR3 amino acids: CATSKQGADFEQYF. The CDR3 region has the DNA TGTGCCACCAGCAAGCAGGGGGCAGATTTCGAGCAGTACTTC.

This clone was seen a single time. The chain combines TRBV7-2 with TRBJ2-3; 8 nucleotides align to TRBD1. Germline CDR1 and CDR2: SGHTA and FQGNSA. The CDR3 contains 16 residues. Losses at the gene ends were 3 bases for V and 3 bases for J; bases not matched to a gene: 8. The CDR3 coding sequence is TGTGCCAGCAGCTTGGATCGGACAGGGATTACAGATACGCAGTATTTT. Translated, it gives CASSLDRTGITDTQYF.

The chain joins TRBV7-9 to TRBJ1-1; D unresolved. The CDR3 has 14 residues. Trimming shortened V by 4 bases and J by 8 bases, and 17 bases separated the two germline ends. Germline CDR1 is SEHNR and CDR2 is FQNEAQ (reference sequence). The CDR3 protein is CASSSHDLAVEAFF. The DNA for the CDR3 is TGTGCCAGCAGCTCCCACGATTTGGCCGTGGAAGCTTTCTTT.

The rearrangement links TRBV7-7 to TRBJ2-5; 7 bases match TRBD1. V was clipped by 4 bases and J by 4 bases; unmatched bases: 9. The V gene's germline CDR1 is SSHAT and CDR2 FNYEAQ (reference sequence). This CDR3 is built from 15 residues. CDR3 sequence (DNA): TGTGCCAGCAGCTCACACGACAGGGCGGGAGAGACCCAGTACTTC. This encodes CASSSHDRAGETQYF.

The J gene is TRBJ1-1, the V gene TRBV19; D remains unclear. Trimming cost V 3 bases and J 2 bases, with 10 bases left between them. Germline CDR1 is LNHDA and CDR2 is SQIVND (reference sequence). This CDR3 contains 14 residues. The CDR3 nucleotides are TGTGCCAGTAGTATGGGCAGACCCAACACTGAAGCTTTCTTT. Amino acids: CASSMGRPNTEAFF.

This chain's CDR3 is CASSRGGQHNEQFF. The DNA for the CDR3 is TGCGCCAGCAGCCGGGGGGGACAGCACAATGAGCAGTTCTTC. The rearrangement links TRBV5-1 to TRBJ2-1; D possibly corresponds to TRBD2 (8 bases). V lost 4 bases to trimming and J lost 5 bases, with 13 bases between them. This CDR3 contains 14 residues. CDR1 is SGHRS, CDR2 YFSETQ, per germline.

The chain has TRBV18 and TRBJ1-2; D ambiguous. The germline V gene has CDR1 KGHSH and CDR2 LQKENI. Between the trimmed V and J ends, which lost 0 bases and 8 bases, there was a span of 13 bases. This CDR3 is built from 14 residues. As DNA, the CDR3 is TGTGCCAGCTCACCACCGGGAGTTTCGGGGGGCTACACCTTC. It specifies CASSPPGVSGGYTF.

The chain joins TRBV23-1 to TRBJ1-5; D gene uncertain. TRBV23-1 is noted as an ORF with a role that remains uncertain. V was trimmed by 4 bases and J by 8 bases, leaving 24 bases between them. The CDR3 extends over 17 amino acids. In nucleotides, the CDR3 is TGCGCCAGCAGTCCGGCGGGCCGTGGGCGCCTGTGTGAGCCCCAGCATTTT. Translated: CASSPAGRGRLCEPQHF.

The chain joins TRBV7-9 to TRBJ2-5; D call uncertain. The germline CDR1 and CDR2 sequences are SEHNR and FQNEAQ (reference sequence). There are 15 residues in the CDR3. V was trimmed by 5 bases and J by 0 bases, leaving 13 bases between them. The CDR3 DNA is TGTGCCAGCAGCCCAGGTGGGTCGTACCAAGAGACCCAGTACTTC. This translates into CASSPGGSYQETQYF.

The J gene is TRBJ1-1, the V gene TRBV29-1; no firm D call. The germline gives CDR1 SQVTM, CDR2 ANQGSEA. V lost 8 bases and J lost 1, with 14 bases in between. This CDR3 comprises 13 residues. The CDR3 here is CSTQVGPNTEAFF. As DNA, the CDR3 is TGCAGCACCCAGGTCGGCCCGAACACTGAAGCTTTCTTT.

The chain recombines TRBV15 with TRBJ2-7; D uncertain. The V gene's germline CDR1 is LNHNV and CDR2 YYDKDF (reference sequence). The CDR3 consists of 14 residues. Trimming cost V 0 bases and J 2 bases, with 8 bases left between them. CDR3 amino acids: CATSRDQLAYEQYF. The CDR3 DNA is TGTGCCACCAGCAGAGATCAGCTAGCCTACGAGCAGTACTTC. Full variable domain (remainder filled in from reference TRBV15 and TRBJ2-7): DAMVIQNPRYQVTQFGKPVTLSCSQTLNHNVMYWYQQKSSQAPKLLFHYYDKDFNNEADTPDNFQSRRPNTSFCFLDIRSPGLGDTAMYLCATSRDQLAYEQYFGPGTRLTVT.

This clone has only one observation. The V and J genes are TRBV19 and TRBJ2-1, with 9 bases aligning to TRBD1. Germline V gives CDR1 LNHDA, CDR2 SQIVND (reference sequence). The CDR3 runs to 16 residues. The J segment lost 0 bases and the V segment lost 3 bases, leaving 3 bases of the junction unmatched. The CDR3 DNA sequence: TGTGCCAGTAGTATTCGGACAGGGGTCTCCTACAATGAGCAGTTCTTC. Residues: CASSIRTGVSYNEQFF.

The CDR3 coding sequence is TGTGCCAGCAGCTTAGAGACCGGGTCACCCCTCCACTTT. This codes for CASSLETGSPLHF. The chain is built from TRBV11-2 and TRBJ1-6; D is undetermined. The V end lost 0 bases, the J end lost 10 bases, and 7 bases lay between the germline ends. The germline CDR1 and CDR2 sequences are SGHAT and FQNNGV. The CDR3 extends over 13 amino acids.

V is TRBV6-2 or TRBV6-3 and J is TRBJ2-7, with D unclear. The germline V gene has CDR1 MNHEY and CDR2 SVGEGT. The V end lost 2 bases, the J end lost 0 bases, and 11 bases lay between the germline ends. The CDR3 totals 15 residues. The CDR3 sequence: CASSYPIGGSYEQYF. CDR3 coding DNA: TGTGCCAGCAGTTACCCCATCGGCGGCTCCTACGAGCAGTACTTC.

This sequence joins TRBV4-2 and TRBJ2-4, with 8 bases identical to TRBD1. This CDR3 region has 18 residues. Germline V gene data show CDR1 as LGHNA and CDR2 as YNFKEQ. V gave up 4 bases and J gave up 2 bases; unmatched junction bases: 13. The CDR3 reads CASSRTIVTGETKNIQYF. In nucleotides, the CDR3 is TGTGCCAGCAGCCGAACCATTGTGACAGGGGAAACCAAAAACATTCAGTACTTC.

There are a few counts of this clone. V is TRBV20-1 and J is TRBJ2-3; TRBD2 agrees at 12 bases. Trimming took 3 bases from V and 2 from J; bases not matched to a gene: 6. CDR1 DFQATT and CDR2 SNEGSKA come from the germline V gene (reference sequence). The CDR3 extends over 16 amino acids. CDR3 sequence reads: CSASRTSGATTDTQYF. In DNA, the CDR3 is TGCAGTGCTAGTCGGACTAGCGGGGCAACCACAGATACGCAGTATTTT.